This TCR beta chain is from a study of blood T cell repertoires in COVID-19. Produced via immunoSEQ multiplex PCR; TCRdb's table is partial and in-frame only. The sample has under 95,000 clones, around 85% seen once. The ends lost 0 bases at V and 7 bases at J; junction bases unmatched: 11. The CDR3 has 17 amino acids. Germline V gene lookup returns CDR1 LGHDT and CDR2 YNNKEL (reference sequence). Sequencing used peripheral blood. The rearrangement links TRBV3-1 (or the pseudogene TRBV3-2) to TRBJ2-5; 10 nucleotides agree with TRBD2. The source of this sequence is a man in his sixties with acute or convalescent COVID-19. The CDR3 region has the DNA TGTGCCAGCAGCCAAGAAGTGAGGAGCGGGGGGGCCGGGACCCAGTACTTC. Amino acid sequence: CASSQEVRSGGAGTQYF.